Presented here are 13 T cell receptor beta chains from one specimen sequenced in a study of blood T cell repertoires in COVID-19. The repertoire was sequenced with immunoSEQ multiplex PCR; TCRdb's copy has only in-frame clones and lacks some. The sample carries approximately 50,000 clones, roughly 90% recorded once. Sequencing was performed on peripheral blood. These receptors all come from a human donor in a cohort sampled during active COVID-19.

The chain uses TRBV9 and TRBJ2-1, with 8 positions matching TRBD2. Germline loops: CDR1 SGDLS, CDR2 YYNGEE. V lost 0 bases to trimming and J lost 6 bases; unmatched junction nucleotides: 2. CDR3 length equals 14 residues. The CDR3 DNA reads as TGTGCCAGCAGCGTAGGACTAGCGAGCAATGAGCAGTTCTTC. Its translation is CASSVGLASNEQFF.

This rearrangement joins TRBV19 to TRBJ2-7; 8 nucleotides line up with TRBD2. The CDR3 totals 14 residues. Looked up from germline, CDR1 is LNHDA and CDR2 is SQIVND (reference sequence). Unmatched junction bases numbered 5, after V lost 1 base and J lost 6 bases. CDR3 nucleotide sequence: TGTGCCAGTAGTATAGCAACGAGCGGGGGCGAGCAGTACTTC. It specifies CASSIATSGGEQYF.

The genes are TRBV27 and TRBJ1-6, with D tentatively TRBD1 (6 bases). The CDR3 is made up of 17 amino acids. Germline assignment: CDR1 MNHEY and CDR2 SMNVEV (reference sequence). V lost 1 base, J lost 6 bases, and 16 bases lay in between. CDR3 residues: CASSLWGGVMSNSPLHF. CDR3 nucleotide sequence: TGTGCCAGCAGTTTATGGGGGGGCGTGATGTCTAATTCACCCCTCCACTTT.

The J gene is TRBJ2-1, the V gene TRBV20-1; a possible D gene is TRBD2 (6 bases). The CDR3 has 11 amino acids. The germline V and J ends were trimmed by 3 bases and 12 bases, with 12 bases remaining between them. Germline V gene lookup returns CDR1 DFQATT and CDR2 SNEGSKA (reference sequence). This CDR3 is CSASGSVGQFF. The CDR3 bases are TGCAGTGCTAGCGGGAGTGTTGGGCAGTTCTTC.

The V gene is TRBV10-3, the J gene TRBJ1-1, with D possibly being TRBD1 (5 bases). Germline V gives CDR1 ENHRY, CDR2 SYGVKD. This CDR3 spans 15 amino acids. The germline V and J ends were trimmed by 6 bases and 3 bases, with 17 bases remaining between them. The CDR3 sequence is CAISARGGGDTEAFF. The CDR3 DNA is TGTGCCATCAGCGCCCGCGGGGGTGGGGACACTGAAGCTTTCTTT.

The chain links TRBV3-1 (or the pseudogene TRBV3-2) to TRBJ2-7; 11 bases are a match to TRBD2. Germline V gives CDR1 LGHDT, CDR2 YNNKEL (reference sequence). Trimming took 4 bases from V and 7 from J; bases not matched to a gene: 12. The CDR3 runs to 16 residues. CDR3 amino acids: CASSPLAGGKLQEQYF. Written as DNA, the CDR3 is TGTGCCAGCAGCCCATTAGCGGGAGGGAAGTTGCAAGAGCAGTACTTC.

V usage is TRBV15 and J usage is TRBJ1-1; TRBD1 might be the D (6 bases). The CDR3 has 17 amino acids. The germline gives CDR1 LNHNV, CDR2 YYDKDF (reference sequence). Trimming stripped 1 base from V and 1 base from J, with 16 bases between. This CDR3 reads CATSRGDTGHPNTEAFF. DNA of the CDR3: TGTGCCACCAGCAGAGGGGATACGGGACACCCGAACACTGAAGCTTTCTTT. Variable domain in full (rest from reference TRBV15 and TRBJ1-1): DAMVIQNPRYQVTQFGKPVTLSCSQTLNHNVMYWYQQKSSQAPKLLFHYYDKDFNNEADTPDNFQSRRPNTSFCFLDIRSPGLGDTAMYLCATSRGDTGHPNTEAFFGQGTRLTVV.

V is TRBV18 and J is TRBJ2-5, with 10 bases fitting TRBD1. The CDR3 contains 15 residues. Trimming removed 3 bases from V and 5 bases from J; junction bases left unmatched: 6. Germline V gene lookup returns CDR1 KGHSH and CDR2 LQKENI. Written as DNA, the CDR3 is TGTGCCAGCTCACCGACAGGGGGCTTCTTGGAGACCCAGTACTTC. Protein sequence: CASSPTGGFLETQYF.

CDR3 region: CASGLAGTSGYYNEQFF. CDR3 sequence (DNA): TGTGCTAGTGGTTTGGCAGGGACTAGCGGTTACTACAATGAGCAGTTCTTC. V and J are TRBV12-5 and TRBJ2-1, with TRBD2 matching over 11 bases. Germline CDR1 is LGHNT and CDR2 is FRNRAP. The junction had 5 bases not matched to a gene; V was cut back by 1 base and J by 3 bases. The CDR3 runs to 17 residues.

The chain has TRBV18 and TRBJ1-1; D remains ambiguous. This CDR3 is 14 amino acids long. V lost 2 bases, J lost 1 base, and 8 bases lay in between. Germline V lookup: CDR1 KGHSH, CDR2 LQKENI. The DNA for the CDR3 is TGTGCCAGCTCACCAGGGAGGGCGAACACTGAAGCTTTCTTT. Translating it yields CASSPGRANTEAFF. Full variable domain (rest looked up from reference TRBV18 and TRBJ1-1): NAGVMQNPRHLVRRRGQEARLRCSPMKGHSHVYWYRQLPEEGLKFMVYLQKENIIDESGMPKERFSAEFPKEGPSILRIQQVVRGDSAAYFCASSPGRANTEAFFGQGTRLTVV.

This chain links TRBV6-6 with TRBJ1-1; 8 bases are a match to TRBD1. V dropped 6 bases and J dropped 9; count of bases not matched to a gene: 6. The germline V gene encodes CDR1 MNHNY and CDR2 SVGAGI (reference sequence). The CDR3 consists of 12 residues. CDR3 in DNA: TGTGCCAGCAGGGAGGGGACAGGACAAGCTTTCTTT. Protein sequence: CASREGTGQAFF.

V is TRBV19 and J is TRBJ1-5, with D perhaps matching TRBD1 (6 bases). The CDR3 has 14 residues. Trimming removed 4 bases at V and 3 bases at J, with 10 bases between. Per germline, CDR1 LNHDA and CDR2 SQIVND (reference sequence). In DNA, the CDR3 is TGTGCCAGTAGTAGCCAGGGGAACAATCAGCCCCAGCATTTT. Protein sequence: CASSSQGNNQPQHF.

The gene calls are TRBV21-1 and TRBJ1-2; the table gives TRBD1 as D, unverified against the DNA. TRBV21-1 is tagged as a pseudogene. This CDR3 region has 13 residues. The CDR3 loop is CASSKASGCGYTF. In nucleotides, the CDR3 is TGTGCCAGCAGCAAAGCGTCAGGTTGCGGCTACACCTTC.